Listed here are 24 T cell receptor beta chains from one sample, sequenced in a study of cytomegalovirus exposure and HLA in healthy donors. The PCR had 60 Vbeta and 13 Jbeta primers. Data came from immunoSEQ multiplex PCR; TCRdb stores just in-frame clones and leaves some out. The sample records 100,000 to 130,000 clones, about 80% being singletons. Sequences were obtained from PBMCs. The receptors here all came from a young man in good health and CMV-seropositive.

The chain combines TRBV11-2 with TRBJ1-2, with a weak D call TRBD1 (6 bases). CDR3 length: 13 residues. The germline V gene has CDR1 SGHAT and CDR2 FQNNGV. The V and J ends lost 5 bases and 4 bases respectively, with 11 bases between them. The CDR3 DNA reads TGTGCCAGCAGCCGAGGGGGAGTCTATGGCTACACCTTC. As protein: CASSRGGVYGYTF.

V is TRBV18 and J is TRBJ2-7, with 10 bases that match TRBD2. J lost 4 bases, V lost 6 bases, and 9 bases had no gene match. There are 15 residues in the CDR3. Germline V gives CDR1 KGHSH, CDR2 LQKENI. The CDR3 is CASSRGSGGPYEQYF. CDR3 nucleotide sequence: TGTGCCAGCTCGCGCGGTAGCGGGGGGCCTTACGAGCAGTACTTC.

The chain joins TRBV2 to TRBJ2-3; D may be TRBD2 (6 bases). This CDR3 spans 16 amino acids. Trimming took off 6 bases at V and 8 bases at J, with 24 bases between the two ends. Germline assignment: CDR1 SNHLY and CDR2 FYNNEI. CDR3 coding DNA: TGTGCCAGCAGCGAAACCTCTACCCGGGGACTCCGTACGCAGTATTTT. It is translated as CASSETSTRGLRTQYF.

The chain recombines TRBV6-4 with TRBJ1-2, with TRBD1 matching over 8 bases. This CDR3 has 15 amino acids. Per the germline V gene, CDR1 is MRHNA and CDR2 is SNTAGT. Trimming cost V 3 bases and J 4 bases; bases outside gene matches: 7. The CDR3 nucleotides are TGTGCCAGCAGTGATATGGGACAGGACTTCTATGGCTACACCTTC. This translates into CASSDMGQDFYGYTF.

The chain is built from TRBV2 and TRBJ1-1; TRBD1 aligns across 9 bases. J gave up 3 bases and V 4 bases, and 18 bases lay outside the gene matches. Germline values: CDR1 SNHLY, CDR2 FYNNEI. The CDR3 runs 19 residues. DNA of the CDR3: TGTGCCAGCAGTGCCCCCATTTACAGGGGGCGTACTGGCCACACTGAAGCTTTCTTT. Residues: CASSAPIYRGRTGHTEAFF.

The CDR3 region is CASSGGDRGLITDTQYF. The CDR3 DNA sequence: TGTGCCAGCAGCGGCGGTGACAGGGGCCTTATCACAGATACGCAGTATTTT. The V and J genes are TRBV13 and TRBJ2-3; TRBD1 agrees at 8 bases. The germline V gene has CDR1 PRHDT and CDR2 FYEKMQ (reference sequence). The CDR3 covers 17 residues. After removal of 5 bases from V and 2 bases from J, the junction contained 12 bases not matched to a gene.

This clone has only one observation. The chain recombines TRBV10-1 with TRBJ2-1; 9 bases line up with TRBD2. The CDR3 totals 14 residues. The V segment lost 2 bases and the J segment 9 bases; nucleotides outside the gene matches: 5. The germline gives CDR1 WNHNN, CDR2 SYGVQD (reference sequence). CDR3 DNA: TGCGCCAGCAGTGAGGGCGGGGGGGCGCTTGAGCAGTTCTTC. Translation gives CASSEGGGALEQFF.

This clone was counted a few times. The chain has TRBV5-6 and TRBJ1-1, with 8 bases that match TRBD1. Germline V gene sequence: CDR1 SGHDT, CDR2 YYEEEE. V lost 2 bases, J lost 1 base, and 7 bases stayed unmatched. This CDR3 comprises 16 residues. CDR3 region: CASSFGQGGTNTEAFF. CDR3 coding DNA: TGTGCCAGCAGCTTCGGACAGGGTGGGACGAACACTGAAGCTTTCTTT.

V and J are TRBV5-1 and TRBJ2-5; 10 bases fit TRBD2. Germline V gives CDR1 SGHRS, CDR2 YFSETQ. The CDR3 is 15 residues long. V lost 4 bases to trimming and J lost 3 bases; unmatched junction nucleotides: 6. The CDR3 loop reads CASSQPSGGKETQYF. CDR3 sequence (DNA): TGCGCCAGCAGCCAACCTAGCGGGGGTAAAGAGACCCAGTACTTC.

This clone was counted between two and nine times. This sequence joins TRBV7-9 and TRBJ2-7; TRBD2 matches at 8 bases. The CDR3 runs 12 residues. V was clipped by 5 bases and J by 7 bases; unmatched bases: 4. Looked up from germline, CDR1 is SEHNR and CDR2 is FQNEAQ (reference sequence). The CDR3 nucleotides are TGTGCCAGCAGCGTCCCTAGCGGGGAGCAGTACTTC. Amino acids: CASSVPSGEQYF. Full variable domain (missing parts from reference TRBV7-9 and TRBJ2-7): DTGVSQNPRHKITKRGQNVTFRCDPISEHNRLYWYRQTLGQGPEFLTYFQNEAQLEKSRLLSDRFSAERPKGSFSTLEIQRTEQGDSAMYLCASSVPSGEQYFGPGTRLTVT.

CDR3 residues: CASSDSGPFLAKNIQYF. DNA of the CDR3: TGTGCCAGCAGTGACTCGGGGCCCTTCCTAGCCAAAAACATTCAGTACTTC. The chain links TRBV6-4 to TRBJ2-4; D may be TRBD1 (5 bases). V was shortened by 0 bases and J by 0 bases, with 12 bases between the two germline ends. The CDR3 is made up of 17 amino acids. Germline V gives CDR1 MRHNA, CDR2 SNTAGT.

This sequence joins TRBV7-6 and TRBJ1-1; D might be TRBD1 (5 bases). The ends were cut back, 6 bases at V and 3 bases at J, with 11 bases in the middle. This CDR3 has 13 amino acids. CDR1 and CDR2 from the germline V gene are SGHVS and FNYEAQ. The CDR3 here is CASRGRGDTEAFF. The DNA for the CDR3 is TGTGCCAGCAGGGGTAGGGGCGACACTGAAGCTTTCTTT. The whole variable domain, filled in from reference TRBV7-6 and TRBJ1-1, reads GAGVSQSPRYKVTKRGQDVALRCDPISGHVSLYWYRQALGQGPEFLTYFNYEAQQDKSGLPNDRFSAERPEGSISTLTIQRTEQRDSAMYRCASRGRGDTEAFFGQGTRLTVV.

As for this clone: The junction differs from germline at one of its ends, possibly a read error. J is TRBJ1-3 and V is TRBV6-6, with 10 bases matching TRBD1. This CDR3 region has 16 residues. CDR1 is MNHNY and CDR2 is SVGAGI in the germline V gene (reference sequence). CDR3 protein: CVSSYSTGGFGNTIYF. CDR3 bases: TGTGTCAGCAGTTACTCGACAGGGGGCTTTGGAAACACCATATATTTT.

This clone was recorded a few times. V gene TRBV5-6 combines with J gene TRBJ1-4; tentatively, D is TRBD1 (5 bases). The V gene's germline CDR1 is SGHDT and CDR2 YYEEEE. Between the trimmed V and J ends, which lost 0 bases and 5 bases, there was a span of 11 bases. The CDR3 spans 15 residues. Written as DNA, the CDR3 is TGTGCCAGCAGCTTGGCGGCAGGGCGAAATGAAAAACTGTTTTTT. The encoded protein is CASSLAAGRNEKLFF.

J is TRBJ2-1 and V is TRBV27; D is ambiguous. Per germline, CDR1 MNHEY and CDR2 SMNVEV (reference sequence). Trimming left V 2 bases short and J 4 bases short, with 9 bases between. The CDR3 is 14 amino acids. The CDR3 DNA reads as TGTGCCAGCAGTTTACGGCCAGGATACAATGAGCAGTTCTTC. Encoded protein: CASSLRPGYNEQFF.

The chain recombines TRBV27 with TRBJ1-1; a possible D gene is TRBD1 (6 bases). V gave up 7 bases and J gave up 5 bases, with 14 bases separating them. The CDR3 runs to 13 residues. Germline CDR1 and CDR2: MNHEY and SMNVEV (reference sequence). The CDR3 spells CASNRGAHTEAFF. The CDR3, as DNA: TGTGCCAGCAACCGGGGGGCGCATACTGAAGCTTTCTTT.

CDR3 DNA: TGTGCCAGCAGCCGTGGGACACGAAATTCCGGGGAGCTGTTTTTT. Translation: CASSRGTRNSGELFF. This rearrangement joins TRBV6-5 to TRBJ2-2; possible D gene TRBD1, 6 bases. V dropped 6 bases and J dropped 6 bases, with 17 bases sitting between them. Germline lookup yields CDR1 MNHEY and CDR2 SVGAGI. The CDR3 runs 15 residues.

The rearrangement links TRBV7-8 to TRBJ2-7; the match to TRBD1 covers 10 bases. Trimming cost V 2 bases and J 5 bases; bases outside gene matches: 18. In germline, CDR1 is SGHVS, CDR2 FQNEAQ. This CDR3 has 19 amino acids. The CDR3 DNA reads as TGTGCCAGCAGCTTACCGTTAAAACTCAGACAGGGGGCGTTTGACGAGCAGTACTTC. Translated: CASSLPLKLRQGAFDEQYF. The full variable domain, rest sourced from reference TRBV7-8 and TRBJ2-7, is GAGVSQSPRYKVAKRGQDVALRCDPISGHVSLFWYQQALGQGPEFLTYFQNEAQLDKSGLPSDRFFAERPEGSVSTLKIQRTQQEDSAVYLCASSLPLKLRQGAFDEQYFGPGTRLTVT.

The chain links TRBV5-8 to TRBJ2-1; 7 nucleotides line up with TRBD1. V lost 4 bases, J lost 1 base, and 2 bases stayed unmatched. The CDR3 runs 14 residues. Germline V CDR1 and CDR2: SGHTS, YDEGEE. The CDR3 nucleotides read TGTGCCAGCAGCCCAGGGGGATCCTACAATGAGCAGTTCTTC. Its protein is CASSPGGSYNEQFF. Supplemented by reference TRBV5-8 and TRBJ2-1, the full variable domain reads EAGVTQSPTHLIKTRGQQATLRCSPISGHTSVYWYQQALGLGLQFLLWYDEGEERNRGNFPPRFSGRQFPNYSSELNVNALELEDSALYLCASSPGGSYNEQFFGPGTRLTVL.

The sample holds a few counts of this clone. The chain recombines TRBV15 with TRBJ1-4; D gene uncertain. From germline, CDR1 is LNHNV and CDR2 YYDKDF (reference sequence). The CDR3 covers 16 residues. Between the trimmed V and J ends, which lost 1 base and 7 bases, there was a span of 16 bases. The CDR3 loop reads CATSRVRAGRGEKLFF. In nucleotides, the CDR3 is TGTGCCACCAGCAGAGTTCGGGCAGGCCGGGGTGAAAAACTGTTTTTT. The full variable domain, rest sourced from reference TRBV15 and TRBJ1-4, is DAMVIQNPRYQVTQFGKPVTLSCSQTLNHNVMYWYQQKSSQAPKLLFHYYDKDFNNEADTPDNFQSRRPNTSFCFLDIRSPGLGDTAMYLCATSRVRAGRGEKLFFGSGTQLSVL.

This clone was detected only once. V usage is TRBV18 and J usage is TRBJ1-5, with a weak D call TRBD1 (6 bases). V lost 3 bases to trimming and J lost 0 bases, with 9 bases between them. Germline V gene lookup returns CDR1 KGHSH and CDR2 LQKENI. The CDR3 extends over 15 amino acids. The CDR3 sequence: CASSPGQASNQPQHF. For the CDR3, the DNA is TGTGCCAGCTCACCGGGACAAGCTAGCAATCAGCCCCAGCATTTT.

V gene TRBV18 combines with J gene TRBJ1-2; 10 bases agree with TRBD1. The CDR3 has 13 residues. J was trimmed by 6 bases and V by 4 bases; bases with no gene match: 2. Germline CDR1 KGHSH, CDR2 LQKENI. CDR3 region: CASSQGQGNGYTF. The CDR3, as DNA: TGTGCCAGCTCACAGGGACAGGGGAATGGCTACACCTTC.

V usage is TRBV9 and J usage is TRBJ1-2, with D hard to call. V was clipped by 1 base and J by 4 bases, with 5 bases between them. Germline lookup yields CDR1 SGDLS and CDR2 YYNGEE. The CDR3 length is 12 residues. Written as DNA, the CDR3 is TGTGCCAGCAGCGTATCGCGCTATGGCTACACCTTC. Translation gives CASSVSRYGYTF.

In DNA, the CDR3 is TGTGCCAGCAGCTTTTCGGGGGCCAACGTCCTGACTTTC. Its protein product is CASSFSGANVLTF. The rearrangement joins TRBV11-2 to TRBJ2-6; D call uncertain. V gave up 3 bases and J gave up 4 bases, with 4 bases separating them. CDR1 is SGHAT, CDR2 FQNNGV, per germline. The CDR3 is 13 residues long. The full variable domain, completed using reference TRBV11-2 and TRBJ2-6, is EAGVAQSPRYKIIEKRQSVAFWCNPISGHATLYWYQQILGQGPKLLIQFQNNGVVDDSQLPKDRFSAERLKGVDSTLKIQPAKLEDSAVYLCASSFSGANVLTFGAGSRLTVL.